This T cell receptor beta chain was sequenced in a study of shared clonotypes between healthy human individuals (TCRdb year 2020). Context from the whole study: A couple of women and a few men aged 18 to 49 years were included in the cohort. Per donor, three plates each were used for CD4 naive and CD4 memory, two for CD8 naive, and one for CD8 memory. Blood TCR repertoires of five healthy adults were deeply sequenced to estimate repertoire size and the extent of clonotype sharing between individuals. To increase sequencing depth and limit assay-specific biases, different laboratories used diverse techniques to prepare libraries and sequence TCR repertoires. Each donor's leukapheresis produced roughly between about 0.9 and 9.5 billion PBMCs. Overall study outcomes, separate from this receptor: Incomplete sequencing was indicated by rarefaction of sorted-subset datasets, despite the large sequencing depth. Based on pairwise subsampling, the degree of clonotype sharing among donors was expected to be affected by sequencing depth. Compared with non-shared clonotypes, clonotypes shared by all four sorted-subset donors had higher generation probabilities. Across four donors, approximately 4.6% of naive CD4, roughly 3.5% of naive CD8, 2% to 2.5% of memory CD4, and approximately 0.42% of memory CD8 clonotypes were shared. The genetic and exposure-history diversity represented was limited by the small number of donors. Larger estimated clonotype richness was generally found for naive subsets than for memory subsets. Sampling was restricted to blood, and TCR repertoires in tissue are likely to differ from TCR repertoires in blood.

TCR CDR3 regions were amplified from genomic DNA by multiplex PCR using the deep immunoSEQ assay. For each cell subset, the extracted genomic DNA was distributed evenly across all wells of several immunoSEQ 96-well plates, and each plate served as one replicate. For sorted subsets, about 200 ng genomic DNA, equal to some 30,000 T cell genomes, was loaded into each replicate PCR. Purified libraries were measured with a Qubit 3.0 fluorometer, size-checked on a Bioanalyzer 2100, and measured again with the KAPA Library Quantification kit. Every immunoSEQ 96-well plate was sequenced on a separate single-read 150-cycle Illumina NextSeq 550 flow cell. For the original study's pipeline: Because the immunoSEQ output held only junctional sequences and lacked quality scores, the filtering could not match the filtering applied to full-length reads. To assign V/J genes and CDR3, sequences were annotated against IMGT germline references using PyIR, a Python wrapper for IgBLAST v1.9. Reads with weak V/J assignments (E-value above 1e-6), missing CDR3, stop codons, out-of-frame junctions, or ambiguous translated residues were removed. V3J clonotypes were defined by identical inferred V gene, J gene, and CDR3 amino acid sequence. To compute the percentage overlap between repertoires, the number of shared unique clonotypes was divided by the size of the smaller repertoire. Three approaches were used to assess repertoire richness: RTK rarefaction, the Chao1 estimator, and Recon v2.1 estimates of unobserved clonotypes. Generation probabilities for all TCRbeta clonotypes obtained by the gDNA method from several donors were computed using OLGA. TCRdb mirrors the immuneACCESS table, restricted to in-frame sequences. Some clones are absent from its copies; in checked studies, under half trace to an unresolved V gene, and the reason for the others is unknown. V and J calls and clone size are copied from that table; D and trimming were computed from the DNA. The sample records millions of clones, around nine tenths of which are singletons. Of the sample, more than 0.12% falls within the top ten clones.

The CDR3, cysteine through phenylalanine, is 13 amino acids long. Left in the record is the CDR3 DNA by itself, 39 bases read in frame from the first base. Between the V and J ends, shortened by 0 bases and 8 bases respectively, the junction contains 7 bases. The germline V gene (reference sequence) gives CDR1 as LNHDA and CDR2 as SQIVND. The donors were healthy, HIV-negative adults with no recently reported acute infections or vaccinations. All donors were Caucasian adults living in Nashville, Tennessee, USA. CD4+ T cells were enriched through magnetic negative selection, after which naive cells were positively selected on CD45RA and the remaining negative fraction served as the memory subset. Blood was obtained by leukapheresis, after which PBMCs were separated by Ficoll-Histopaque density gradient centrifugation and cryopreserved in liquid nitrogen vapor phase. Analytical flow cytometry was used to check the purity and quantity of every magnetically sorted T cell population. Genomic DNA was isolated from each sorted fraction and quantified by UV absorbance on a Nanodrop 2000c.

As for this clone: The antigen it recognizes is unknown. Base qualities were left out, and no much larger clone turns up one base away.

Sequenced sample: naive CD4+ T cells sorted from blood. According to the study, the label for this sample's cell subset or site signals: CD45RA+ positively selected. This chain joins TRBV19 to TRBJ1-4, with the D segment identity uncertain. The TCR originated in a man aged 18 to 29 in good health. The nucleotide sequence reads TGTGCCAGTAGTATAGATCTGGAGGAAAAACTGTTTTTT. It translates to CASSIDLEEKLFF.